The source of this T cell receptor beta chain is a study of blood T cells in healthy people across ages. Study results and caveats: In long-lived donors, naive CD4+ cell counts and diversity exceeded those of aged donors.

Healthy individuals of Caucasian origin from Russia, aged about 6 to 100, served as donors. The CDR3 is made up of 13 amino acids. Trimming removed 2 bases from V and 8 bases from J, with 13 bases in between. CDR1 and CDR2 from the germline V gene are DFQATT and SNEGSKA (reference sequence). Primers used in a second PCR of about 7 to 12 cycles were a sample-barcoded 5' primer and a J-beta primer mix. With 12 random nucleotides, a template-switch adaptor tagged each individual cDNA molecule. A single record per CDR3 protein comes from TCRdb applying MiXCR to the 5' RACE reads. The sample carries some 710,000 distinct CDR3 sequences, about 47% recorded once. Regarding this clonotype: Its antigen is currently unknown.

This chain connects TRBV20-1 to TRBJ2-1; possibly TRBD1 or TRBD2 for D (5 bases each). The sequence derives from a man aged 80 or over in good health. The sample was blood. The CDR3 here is CSARIVRGYEQFF. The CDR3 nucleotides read TGCAGTGCTAGAATCGTGAGGGGATATGAGCAGTTCTTC.